This note documents a single T cell receptor (beta chain) sequence. The data originate from a study of blood T cell repertoires in COVID-19. This table comes from immunoSEQ multiplex PCR, and its TCRdb copy is limited to in-frame clones, with some not included. The sample lists 45,000 to 50,000 clones, 80% to 90% occurring once. Germline V gene sequence: CDR1 DFQATT, CDR2 SNEGSKA (reference sequence). There are 17 residues in the CDR3. V gave up 3 bases and J gave up 8 bases; unmatched junction bases: 10. Sample: peripheral blood. The chain joins TRBV20-1 to TRBJ2-1; 16 bases line up with TRBD2. The receptor comes from a man aged 50-60 years with acute or convalescent COVID-19. The CDR3 sequence is CSASKLGTSGRADEQFF. For the CDR3, the DNA is TGCAGTGCTAGTAAATTGGGGACTAGCGGGAGGGCCGATGAGCAGTTCTTC.